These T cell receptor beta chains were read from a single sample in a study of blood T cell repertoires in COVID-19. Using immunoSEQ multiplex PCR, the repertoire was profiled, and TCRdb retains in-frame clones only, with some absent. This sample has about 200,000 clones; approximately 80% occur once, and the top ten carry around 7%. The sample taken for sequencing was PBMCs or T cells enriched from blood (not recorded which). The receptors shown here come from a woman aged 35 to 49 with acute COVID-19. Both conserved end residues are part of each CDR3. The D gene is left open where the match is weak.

CDR3: CASSVTGVDTDTQYF
J: TRBJ2-3
D: .
V: TRBV28

CDR3: CASSLSGYTEAFF
J: TRBJ1-1
D: .
V: TRBV12-3/TRBV12-4

CDR3: CASSGALKRGYYEQYF
J: TRBJ2-7
D: TRBD2
V: TRBV3-1/TRBV3-2

CDR3: CASSFINGQETQYF
J: TRBJ2-5
D: .
V: TRBV28

CDR3: CASSTQGGQPQHF
J: TRBJ1-5
D: .
V: TRBV2

CDR3: CSASTGADWSNQPQHF
J: TRBJ1-5
D: .
V: TRBV20-1

CDR3: CAISDIRGRAGDTQYF
J: TRBJ2-3
D: TRBD2
V: TRBV10-3

CDR3: CASSADGSGFYTDTQYF
J: TRBJ2-3
D: .
V: TRBV18

CDR3: CASSTPGQGGNIQYF
J: TRBJ2-4
D: TRBD1
V: TRBV6-5

CDR3: CASSYSTRALGELFF
J: TRBJ1-4
D: .
V: TRBV7-8

CDR3: CSVVWRPGQDPLYEQYF
J: TRBJ2-7
D: .
V: TRBV29-1

CDR3: CASSLGSGVGNTEAFF
J: TRBJ1-1
D: .
V: TRBV7-9

CDR3: CASSQDVSSGNTIYF
J: TRBJ1-3
D: .
V: TRBV3-1/TRBV3-2

CDR3: CASSSLLGYGYTF
J: TRBJ1-2
D: .
V: TRBV19

CDR3: CASRDGRGYGYTF
J: TRBJ1-2
D: .
V: TRBV19

CDR3: CASSLYHNEQYF
J: TRBJ2-7
D: .
V: TRBV27

CDR3: CAWHRGPGELFF
J: TRBJ2-2
D: TRBD1
V: TRBV30

CDR3: CASSPNRAAEKLFF
J: TRBJ1-4
D: .
V: TRBV19